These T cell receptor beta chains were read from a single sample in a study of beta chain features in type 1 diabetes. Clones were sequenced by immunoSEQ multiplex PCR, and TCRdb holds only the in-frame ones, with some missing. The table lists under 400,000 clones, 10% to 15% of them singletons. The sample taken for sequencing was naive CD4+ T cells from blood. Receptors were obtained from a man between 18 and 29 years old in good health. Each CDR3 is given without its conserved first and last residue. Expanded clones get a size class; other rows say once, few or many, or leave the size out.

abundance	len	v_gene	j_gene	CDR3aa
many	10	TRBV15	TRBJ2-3	ATSRAEGTQY
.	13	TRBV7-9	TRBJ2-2	ASSWGSGNTGELF
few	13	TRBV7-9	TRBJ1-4	ASSQVGLEGEKLF
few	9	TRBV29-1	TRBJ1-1	SGTGSTEAF
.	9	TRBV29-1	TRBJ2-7	SVGPLHEQY
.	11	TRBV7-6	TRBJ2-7	ASSHPMHYEQY
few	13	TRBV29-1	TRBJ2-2	SVQGLAGNTGELF
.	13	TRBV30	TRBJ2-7	AWSRGGTSGYEQY
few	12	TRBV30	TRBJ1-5	AWSVRRGGQPQH
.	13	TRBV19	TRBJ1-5	ASSIRGGSNQPQH
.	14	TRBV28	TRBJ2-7	ASSSNSGGPSYEQY
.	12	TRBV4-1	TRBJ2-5	ASSTPGQKETQY
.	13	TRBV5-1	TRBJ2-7	ASSLATGSSYEQY
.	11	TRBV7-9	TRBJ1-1	ASSLAGIEGAF
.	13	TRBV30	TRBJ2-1	AWSKRQGAFYEQF
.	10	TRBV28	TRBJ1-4	ASNLPGQPLF
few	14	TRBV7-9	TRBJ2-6	ASSLERGSGANVLT
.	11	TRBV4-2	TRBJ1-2	ASSQKGAYGYT
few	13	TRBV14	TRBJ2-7	ASSLRRGLIYEQY
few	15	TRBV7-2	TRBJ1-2	ASSVWGQGATYYGYT
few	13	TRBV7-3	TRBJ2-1	ASSWVASGSNEQF
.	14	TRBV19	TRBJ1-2	ASSIDGTGFNYGYT
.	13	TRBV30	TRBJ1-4	AWSDRRGIGEKLF
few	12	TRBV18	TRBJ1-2	ASSPRIAGYGYT
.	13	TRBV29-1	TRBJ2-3	SAQRLADSTDTQY
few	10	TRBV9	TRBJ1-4	ASSVATAKLF
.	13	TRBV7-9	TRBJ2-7	ASSLRGAGADEQY
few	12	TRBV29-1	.	SVDAGRGAYEQY
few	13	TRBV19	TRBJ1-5	ASSQAGTANQPQH
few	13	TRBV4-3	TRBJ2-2	ASSQEYSRTGELF
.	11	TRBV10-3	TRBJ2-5	ATGGGREETQY
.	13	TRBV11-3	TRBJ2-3	ASSLGAGRTDTQY
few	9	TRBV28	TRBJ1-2	ASSLYTAHT
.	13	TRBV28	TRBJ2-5	ASSFASGGQETQY
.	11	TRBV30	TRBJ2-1	ASSGRAFNEQF
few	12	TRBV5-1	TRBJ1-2	ASSLTGPSYGYT
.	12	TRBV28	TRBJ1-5	ASSTPVINQPQH
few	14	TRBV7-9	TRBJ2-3	ASSLLAGGSTDTQY
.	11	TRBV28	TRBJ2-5	ASSSDRQETQY
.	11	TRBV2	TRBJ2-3	ASSDGVTDTQY
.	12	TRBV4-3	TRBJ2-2	ASSLRPRDGELF
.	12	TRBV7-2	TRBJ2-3	ASSSRGSTDTQY
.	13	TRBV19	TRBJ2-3	ASSIGDRGPDTQY
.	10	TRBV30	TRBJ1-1	AWMLGPGEAF
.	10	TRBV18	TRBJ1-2	ASSLPERGYT
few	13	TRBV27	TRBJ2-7	ASSLAGQGMYEQY
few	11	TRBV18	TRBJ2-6	ASSPPSRGRET
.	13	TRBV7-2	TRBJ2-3	ASSLVGTTKDTQY
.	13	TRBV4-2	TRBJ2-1	ASRLEVSSYNEQF
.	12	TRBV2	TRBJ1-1	ASSEDRGLTEAF
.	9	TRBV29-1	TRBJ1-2	SVADLVGYT
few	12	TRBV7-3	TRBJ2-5	ASSLNMGAETQY
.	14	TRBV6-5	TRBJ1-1	ASSYSRVLGNTEAF
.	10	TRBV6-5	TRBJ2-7	ASGTGTYEQY
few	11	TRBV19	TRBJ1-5	ASNTGGNQPQH